This T cell receptor (beta chain) was recorded in a study of PD-1 blockade in classical Hodgkin lymphoma. Clones were read by immunoSEQ multiplex PCR, and TCRdb kept only the in-frame ones, dropping some. In the table there are 20,000 to 30,000 clones, 81% of which are singletons. Study outcomes and limitations: Patients with a complete response exhibited baseline diversity comparable to newly diagnosed patients.

Brentuximab vedotin exposure varied, and every patient relapsed after autologous stem cell transplantation. Germline assignment: CDR1 SGDLS and CDR2 YYNGEE. V was shortened by 1 base and J by 5 bases, with 15 bases between the two germline ends. The CDR3 contains 15 residues. As concerns this clone: Its antigen is undetermined.

V gene TRBV9 combines with J gene TRBJ2-5; possibly TRBD1 or TRBD2 for D (6 bases each). The source of this sequence is a human donor with classical Hodgkin lymphoma. Sequences were derived from peripheral blood mononuclear cells (PBMCs), sampled before the second cycle of nivolumab. The CDR3 loop reads CASSVRSGAGETQYF. Written as DNA, the CDR3 is TGTGCCAGCAGCGTAAGGTCAGGGGCGGGGGAGACCCAGTACTTC.